This passage covers 7 T cell receptor beta chains from one sample sequenced in a study of beta chain features in type 1 diabetes. The entirety of the isolated RNA underwent reverse transcription, so expressed TCRB transcripts were sequenced. Repertoires were generated with immunoSEQ multiplex PCR, while TCRdb's copy carries only in-frame clones and drops some. The table records just over 600,000 clones, 15% to 18% of them present only once. The sequencing input was naive CD4+ T cells from blood. These receptor sequences come from a man aged 18 to 35 in good health.

This chain links TRBV15 with TRBJ2-5; D call uncertain. The J call is doubtful: the DNA matches TRBJ2-7 better. Germline CDR1 is LNHNV and CDR2 is YYDKDF (reference sequence). This CDR3 region has 11 residues. The CDR3 nucleotides read TGTGCCACCAGCAGAGAGTACGAGCAGTACTTC. It specifies CATSREYEQYF.

This clone was detected only a few times. J is TRBJ2-7 and V is TRBV29-1; 16 bases fit TRBD2. J gave up 7 bases and V 6 bases, and 18 bases lay outside the gene matches. The CDR3 runs 18 residues. The germline gives CDR1 SQVTM, CDR2 ANQGSEA. In DNA, the CDR3 is TGCAGCGTCAACCACGGGACTAGCGGGAGGGCATCTTTTGGTGAGCAGTACTTC. It codes for CSVNHGTSGRASFGEQYF.

V is TRBV19 and J is TRBJ1-2; D perhaps matches TRBD1 (5 bases). CDR1 is LNHDA and CDR2 is SQIVND in the germline V gene (reference sequence). The V end was cut by 5 bases, the J end by 7 bases, with 11 bases between. There are 12 residues in the CDR3. CDR3 DNA sequence: TGTGCCAGTAGTTTTCAGGGTCGTGGCTACACCTTC. Its translation is CASSFQGRGYTF.

This clone was observed at least ten times. The gene calls are TRBV7-2 and TRBJ2-3; D not resolved. The CDR3 extends over 15 amino acids. Germline CDR1 is SGHTA and CDR2 is FQGNSA. The V end lost 5 bases, the J end lost 3 bases, and 15 bases lay between the germline ends. The CDR3 DNA follows: TGTGCCAGCAGCACGCAAGGGTCTCGGACAGATACGCAGTATTTT. This codes for CASSTQGSRTDTQYF. The entire variable domain, with the rest obtained from reference TRBV7-2 and TRBJ2-3, is as follows: GAGVSQSPSNKVTEKGKDVELRCDPISGHTALYWYRQSLGQGLEFLIYFQGNSAPDKSGLPSDRFSAERTGGSVSTLTIQRTQQEDSAVYLCASSTQGSRTDTQYFGPGTRLTVL.

This clone has a handful of counts. V is TRBV10-3 and J is TRBJ2-1; 7 bases line up with TRBD1. V dropped 3 bases and J dropped 5; count of bases not matched to a gene: 10. CDR1 is ENHRY, CDR2 SYGVKD, per germline. CDR3 length: 16 residues. CDR3 sequence: CAISDFPTTGHNEQFF. The DNA of the CDR3 is TGTGCCATCAGTGATTTCCCAACGACAGGGCACAATGAGCAGTTCTTC.

The chain links TRBV6-1 to TRBJ1-2; unclear D gene. CDR1 MNHNS and CDR2 SASEGT come from the germline V gene. V lost 4 bases and J 5 bases, leaving 11 bases between the germline ends. The CDR3 runs 13 residues. The CDR3 DNA sequence: TGTGCCAGCAGTGTAGGTGTACCTTATGGCTACACCTTC. It encodes CASSVGVPYGYTF.

This clone was recorded only once. The genes are TRBV19 and TRBJ1-5; D call uncertain. CDR1 is LNHDA, CDR2 SQIVND, per germline (reference sequence). With 8 bases removed from V and 7 bases from J, the gap between germline ends came to 21 bases. The CDR3 is 15 amino acids. Here the CDR3 reads CASRHPDEARQPQHF. CDR3 coding DNA: TGTGCCAGTCGACATCCTGACGAGGCCCGCCAGCCCCAGCATTTT.